Below, 14 T cell receptor beta chains from the same sample are listed, as sequenced in a study of CD8 T cells in Susac syndrome. RNA totalling about 0.45 to 1 ug underwent reverse transcription with random hexamers. TCRdb processed the immunoSEQ multiplex PCR reads anew with MiXCR; each CDR3 protein has one entry. Among roughly 50,000 distinct CDR3 sequences, 80% to 95% were seen once, and the ten largest hold more than 0.45%. Specimen: CD8+ T cells from PBMCs. The receptors were gathered from a human donor in good health.

The chain recombines TRBV7-2 with TRBJ2-7; D remains ambiguous. This CDR3 spans 17 amino acids. Trimming left V 5 bases short and J 3 bases short, with 23 bases between. Per the germline V gene, CDR1 is SGHTA and CDR2 is FQGNSA. The CDR3 region has the DNA TGTGCCAGCAGCCTCCAACCCCCTCTAACCCCTGGCTACGAGCAGTACTTC. Translation: CASSLQPPLTPGYEQYF.

The V and J genes are TRBV7-9 and TRBJ1-3; D gene unclear. Germline CDR1 SEHNR, CDR2 FQNEAQ (reference sequence). This CDR3 has 17 amino acids. Trimming left V 0 bases short and J 0 bases short, with 12 bases between. CDR3 sequence: CASSLALDTNSGNTIYF. Written as DNA, the CDR3 is TGTGCCAGCAGCTTAGCACTCGACACAAACTCTGGAAACACCATATATTTT.

This chain connects TRBV9 to TRBJ2-5; 8 positions match TRBD1. CDR1 and CDR2 (germline): SGDLS, YYNGEE. The J segment lost 3 bases and the V segment lost 3 bases, leaving 10 bases of the junction unmatched. The CDR3 loop spans 16 amino acids. Written as DNA, the CDR3 is TGTGCCAGCAGCGACCCGGGACAGGCCGCGGAAGAGACCCAGTACTTC. Translated, it gives CASSDPGQAAEETQYF.

The chain's CDR3 is CASSQNRKTGNTIYF. In DNA, the CDR3 is TGTGCCAGCAGCCAAAACAGGAAAACTGGAAACACCATATATTTT. The rearrangement joins TRBV4-2 to TRBJ1-3; perhaps TRBD1 as D (5 bases). Germline values: CDR1 LGHNA, CDR2 YNFKEQ. The length of the CDR3 is 15 residues. Trimming left V 2 bases short and J 2 bases short, with 10 bases between.

The rearrangement joins TRBV19 to TRBJ2-1; possible D gene TRBD1, 6 bases. The CDR3 consists of 14 residues. With 5 bases removed from V and 6 bases from J, the gap between germline ends came to 14 bases. CDR1 is LNHDA and CDR2 is SQIVND in the germline V gene (reference sequence). CDR3 residues: CASSLQDSLNEQFF. The CDR3 nucleotides read TGTGCCAGTAGTCTACAGGACAGCCTCAATGAGCAGTTCTTC.

The rearrangement joins TRBV12-3 or TRBV12-4 to TRBJ2-7; 10 nucleotides align to TRBD1. This CDR3 has 14 residues. Losses at the gene ends were 6 bases for V and 5 bases for J; bases not matched to a gene: 7. CDR3 region: CASRPGQGSHEQYF. CDR3 nucleotides: TGTGCCAGCAGGCCGGGACAGGGGTCCCACGAGCAGTACTTC.

The rearrangement joins TRBV4-1 to TRBJ2-2; D is ambiguous. CDR1 MGHRA and CDR2 YSYEKL come from the germline V gene. The V end was cut by 0 bases, the J end by 6 bases, with 5 bases between. This CDR3 has 13 residues. CDR3 loop: CASSQEPAGELFF. In nucleotides, the CDR3 is TGCGCCAGCAGCCAAGAACCGGCCGGGGAGCTGTTTTTT.

The chain couples TRBV4-1 to TRBJ2-5; TRBD1 is a possible D gene (5 bases). The CDR3 length is 14 residues. The V gene lost 0 bases and the J gene lost 8 bases, with 13 bases spanning the gap. The germline V gene has CDR1 MGHRA and CDR2 YSYEKL. The CDR3: CASSQDGPGKTQYF. The CDR3 coding sequence is TGCGCCAGCAGCCAAGATGGTCCAGGGAAAACCCAGTACTTC.

J is TRBJ2-7 and V is TRBV7-6; 9 bases match TRBD1. CDR3 length: 16 residues. The V gene end was trimmed by 1 base and the J gene end by 1 base; junction bases not matched to a gene: 5. Germline V gene sequence: CDR1 SGHVS, CDR2 FNYEAQ. The CDR3 is CASSLGLGTGSYEQYF. The CDR3 nucleotides are TGTGCCAGCAGCTTAGGCCTGGGGACAGGGTCCTACGAGCAGTACTTC.

The CDR3 is CASSHGNEASYEQYF. The DNA for the CDR3 is TGCGCCAGCAGCCACGGCAACGAAGCTTCCTACGAGCAGTACTTC. The J gene is TRBJ2-7, the V gene TRBV4-1; the D is unclear. Germline V lookup: CDR1 MGHRA, CDR2 YSYEKL. The CDR3 covers 15 residues. Trimming removed 3 bases from V and 1 base from J, with 13 bases in between.

This chain uses TRBV10-2 with TRBJ1-1, with a weak D call TRBD1 (6 bases). The CDR3 has 14 residues. Deletions cut 7 bases from V and 4 bases from J, with 16 bases between. CDR1 WSHSY and CDR2 SAAADI come from the germline V gene. CDR3 in amino acids: CASNSEGGLTEAFF. The DNA for the CDR3 is TGCGCCAGCAACTCAGAGGGGGGGCTCACTGAAGCTTTCTTT.

The rearrangement joins TRBV5-6 to TRBJ2-3; D ambiguous. Per germline, CDR1 SGHDT and CDR2 YYEEEE. The CDR3 length is 15 residues. The V and J ends lost 1 base and 1 base respectively, with 10 bases between them. The CDR3 nucleotides read TGTGCCAGCAGCTTGTTCCCTACCCGCACAGATACGCAGTATTTT. Its protein is CASSLFPTRTDTQYF.

This chain links TRBV5-5 with TRBJ1-2, with TRBD1 matching over 10 bases. Trimming removed 4 bases from V and 3 bases from J; junction bases left unmatched: 9. The CDR3 contains 16 residues. Germline loops: CDR1 SGHKS, CDR2 YYEKEE (reference sequence). The chain's CDR3 is CASSPGPGQGYYGYTF. Here the CDR3 DNA reads TGTGCCAGCAGCCCGGGCCCGGGACAGGGGTACTATGGCTACACCTTC.

This clonotype was counted between two and nine times. The chain recombines TRBV7-9 with TRBJ2-7; 9 bases are shared with TRBD2. J lost 3 bases, V lost 1 base, and 4 bases had no gene match. The CDR3 loop spans 15 amino acids. Germline lookup yields CDR1 SEHNR and CDR2 FQNEAQ (reference sequence). The CDR3 region has the DNA TGTGCCAGCAGCTTAGTAGCGGGAGAGGTCTACGAGCAGTACTTC. This translates into CASSLVAGEVYEQYF.